The rows below give T cell receptor beta chains drawn from one sample of a study of blood T cell repertoires in COVID-19. Libraries were prepared by immunoSEQ multiplex PCR; TCRdb keeps only in-frame clonotypes and omits some of them. This sample has some 70,000 clones, with 86% found just once. Sequencing was performed on peripheral blood. These receptors all come from a woman aged 60 to 75 with acute or convalescent COVID-19. The conserved cysteine and the conserved F or W are not part of the CDR3 here.

j_call v_call cdr3_aa
TRBJ1-3 TRBV28 ASSSGWSSGNTIY
TRBJ2-7 TRBV11-2 ASRKRQEGYEQY
TRBJ1-6 TRBV7-9 ASSFGSGDNSPLH
TRBJ2-7 TRBV3-1/TRBV3-2 ASSQGRRAQY
TRBJ1-3 TRBV6-6 ASGAVGNTIY
TRBJ1-5 TRBV30 AWSPGGGRGTQH
TRBJ1-1 TRBV3-1/TRBV3-2 ASSQVRTEAF
TRBJ2-1 TRBV16 ASSQSRGGNEQF
TRBJ1-3 TRBV4-1 ASSQGQWIVGNTIY
TRBJ2-7 TRBV7-3 ASSLTGQGEQY
TRBJ1-1 TRBV18 ASSAGTGITEAF
TRBJ1-1 TRBV9 ASSVAAGTGNGVPEAF
TRBJ2-5 TRBV6-5 ASIPWRGRQETQY
TRBJ1-2 TRBV29-1 SVANDRPIYGYT
TRBJ2-3 TRBV6-1 ASSERGDTQY
TRBJ1-2 TRBV18 ASSRSGTGYGYT
TRBJ2-1 TRBV3-1/TRBV3-2 ASSQPGLAGGLREQF
TRBJ2-7 TRBV27 ASRLGLAGETYEQY
TRBJ1-1 TRBV15 ATSRPRYRQRANQNTEAF
TRBJ1-3 TRBV28 ASSFPNSGNTIY
TRBJ1-5 TRBV28 ASTRQGSQPQH
TRBJ1-1 TRBV7-6 ASSQPGGGGATEAF
TRBJ2-5 TRBV5-1 ASSLAGLRETQY
TRBJ1-6 TRBV19 ASSIRDRDSPLH
TRBJ1-3 TRBV2 ASSVETNSGNTIY
TRBJ1-3 TRBV18 ASSSTTGDSGNTIY
TRBJ1-4 TRBV19 ASSMQGANEKLF
TRBJ1-1 TRBV27 ASQFQMTGRTEAF
TRBJ1-1 TRBV19 ASSPPDRLNTEAF
TRBJ2-7 TRBV10-2 ASSEGAGQHEQY
TRBJ1-1 TRBV4-1 ASSLRVLSNTEAF
TRBJ2-1 TRBV12-3/TRBV12-4 ASSLYNEQF
TRBJ2-1 TRBV5-6 ASSLGGLRNEQF